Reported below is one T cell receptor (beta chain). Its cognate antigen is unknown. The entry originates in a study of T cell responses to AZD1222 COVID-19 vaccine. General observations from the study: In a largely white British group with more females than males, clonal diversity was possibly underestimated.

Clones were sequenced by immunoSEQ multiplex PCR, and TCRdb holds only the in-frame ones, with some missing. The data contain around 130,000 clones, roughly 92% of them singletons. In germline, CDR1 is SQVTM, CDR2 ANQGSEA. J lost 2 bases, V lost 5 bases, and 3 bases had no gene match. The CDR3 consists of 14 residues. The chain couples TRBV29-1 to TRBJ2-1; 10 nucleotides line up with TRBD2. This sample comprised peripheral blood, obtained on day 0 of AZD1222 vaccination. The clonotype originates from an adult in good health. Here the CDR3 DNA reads TGCAGCGTTACTAGCGGGATAACCTACAATGAGCAGTTCTTC. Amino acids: CSVTSGITYNEQFF.